Included here is one T cell receptor (beta chain) sequence, with context. Its antigen is unidentified. The CDR3 length is 16 residues. Germline V gene lookup returns CDR1 KGHSH and CDR2 LQKENI. Deletions cut 2 bases from V and 1 base from J, with 15 bases between. Each CDR3 protein gets one entry after TCRdb re-called the 5' RACE reads with MiXCR. The sample has about 320,000 distinct CDR3 sequences; 14% are singletons. The data are from a study of T-cell memory formation after mild COVID-19. For the study at large: TCR clustering was largely donor specific. Overall study results and limits: Researchers report contracting CD4+ clones mostly in CM and EM, with CD8+ clones in EMRA. While clones contracting from day 15 to 85 were balanced between CD4 and CD8, later expanders leaned CD4+.

The chain carries TRBV18 and TRBJ2-7, with a weak D call TRBD1 (6 bases). The sequencing input was PBMCs or a T cell subset sorted from them (not recorded which). The receptor was derived from a man between 18 and 29 years old who had mild COVID-19 (a few samples of this study predate the infection). Cell type and time point are not known. For the CDR3, the DNA is TGTGCCAGCTCACCAGTTCAGGGGACGGTATCCTACGAGCAGTACTTC. The encoded protein is CASSPVQGTVSYEQYF.